These 8 T cell receptor beta chains share one sample of origin, sequenced in a study of technical replicates of blood from several donors. Sequencing was performed with immunoSEQ multiplex PCR; in TCRdb, only in-frame clones are kept and a portion is missing. Among 60,000 to 80,000 clones, 92% were seen once, and the ten largest hold around 0.38%. Sequenced input: T cells isolated from PBMCs. These receptors were obtained from a human donor in good health.

The V gene is TRBV19, the J gene TRBJ1-2; unclear D gene. From germline, CDR1 is LNHDA and CDR2 SQIVND (reference sequence). The ends were cut back, 7 bases at V and 6 bases at J, with 15 bases in the middle. This CDR3 comprises 13 residues. The CDR3 here is CASIRAAGNGYTF. The DNA for the CDR3 is TGTGCCAGTATCCGGGCTGCCGGGAATGGCTACACCTTC.

This rearrangement joins TRBV18 to TRBJ1-1; possible D gene TRBD1, 5 bases. Trimming took off 0 bases at V and 3 bases at J, with 8 bases between the two ends. The CDR3 runs 14 residues. Germline V CDR1 and CDR2: KGHSH, LQKENI. The CDR3 DNA is TGTGCCAGCTCACCACCTGGGGCAGACACTGAAGCTTTCTTT. Translation: CASSPPGADTEAFF.

This chain connects TRBV23-1 to TRBJ1-1, with 7 positions matching TRBD1. TRBV23-1 is annotated as an ORF whose role is uncertain. The J segment lost 0 bases and the V segment lost 0 bases, leaving 1 base of the junction unmatched. The CDR3 runs 15 residues. The CDR3 region is CASSQSTGLNTEAFF. The CDR3 DNA reads TGCGCCAGCAGTCAATCGACAGGGCTGAACACTGAAGCTTTCTTT.

This clone occurred once. The chain carries TRBV18 and TRBJ2-6, with D unclear. This CDR3 spans 16 amino acids. CDR1 and CDR2 (germline): KGHSH, LQKENI. V lost 3 bases to trimming and J lost 3 bases, with 12 bases between them. CDR3 nucleotides: TGTGCCAGCTCACCTGAACCCCGGGTTGGGGCCAACGTCCTGACTTTC. Translated, it gives CASSPEPRVGANVLTF. Combining the CDR3 with reference TRBV18 and TRBJ2-6 gives the whole variable domain NAGVMQNPRHLVRRRGQEARLRCSPMKGHSHVYWYRQLPEEGLKFMVYLQKENIIDESGMPKERFSAEFPKEGPSILRIQQVVRGDSAAYFCASSPEPRVGANVLTFGAGSRLTVL.

This rearrangement joins TRBV14 to TRBJ1-5; TRBD1 might be the D (6 bases). Germline CDR1 reads SGHDN; CDR2 reads FVKESK. V was clipped by 5 bases and J by 5 bases, with 10 bases between them. The CDR3 runs to 13 residues. Written as DNA, the CDR3 is TGTGCCAGCAGCTCGTCAGGGGATCAGCCCCAGCATTTT. Its translation is CASSSSGDQPQHF.

V gene TRBV27 combines with J gene TRBJ2-3; 7 bases agree with TRBD2. This CDR3 has 16 amino acids. The V gene's germline CDR1 is MNHEY and CDR2 SMNVEV (reference sequence). Trimming removed 6 bases from V and 3 bases from J; junction bases left unmatched: 12. The CDR3 DNA sequence: TGTGCCAGCAGCTGGGGGGGTGGCTACCCGACAGATACGCAGTATTTT. It translates to CASSWGGGYPTDTQYF.

The chain uses TRBV4-3 and TRBJ2-1; a weak D match, TRBD2 (6 bases). This CDR3 has 14 amino acids. In germline, CDR1 is LGHNA, CDR2 YSLEER. V lost 5 bases to trimming and J lost 1 base, with 9 bases between them. The CDR3 DNA reads as TGCGCCAGCAGCGTCCTAGCGTCCTACAATGAGCAGTTCTTC. It yields the protein CASSVLASYNEQFF.

The rearrangement uses TRBV19 and TRBJ1-2; no clear D gene. The germline gives CDR1 LNHDA, CDR2 SQIVND (reference sequence). The CDR3 runs to 13 residues. V was clipped by 2 bases and J by 7 bases, with 11 bases between them. CDR3 residues: CASSISHRRGYTF. CDR3 coding DNA: TGTGCCAGTAGTATAAGCCATCGCCGTGGCTACACCTTC.